These 25 T cell receptor beta chains were sequenced from one sample in a study of blood T cell repertoires in COVID-19. The method was immunoSEQ multiplex PCR; TCRdb's version includes in-frame clones alone and lacks a portion of them. The repertoire consists of about 340,000 clones, with 70% to 90% occurring once and the leading ten covering roughly 7.2%. Sequencing input: peripheral blood. Every receptor here comes from an older woman with COVID-19, enrolled during active disease.

This chain links TRBV9 with TRBJ2-5, with D perhaps matching TRBD2 (7 bases). The V gene lost 0 bases and the J gene lost 7 bases, with 13 bases spanning the gap. Germline V gene sequence: CDR1 SGDLS, CDR2 YYNGEE. The CDR3 runs 14 residues. The DNA of the CDR3 is TGTGCCAGCAGCGTAGGGGGGGCTAGCGGGACCCAGTACTTC. Its protein is CASSVGGASGTQYF.

The chain uses TRBV27 and TRBJ2-6; no clear D gene. CDR1 and CDR2 from the germline V gene are MNHEY and SMNVEV (reference sequence). V lost 0 bases to trimming and J lost 4 bases, with 4 bases between them. The CDR3 runs 14 residues. In DNA form, the CDR3 reads TGTGCCAGCAGTTTATCGGGCGGGGCCAACGTCCTGACTTTC. This translates into CASSLSGGANVLTF.

The table lists this clone with a count of one. The genes are TRBV10-3 and TRBJ2-1, with a possible D match to TRBD1 (6 bases). Germline values: CDR1 ENHRY, CDR2 SYGVKD. The V end lost 2 bases, the J end lost 10 bases, and 12 bases lay between the germline ends. CDR3 length equals 13 residues. The CDR3 region is CAISEIGQGEQFF. The CDR3 coding sequence is TGTGCCATCAGTGAGATCGGGCAGGGGGAGCAGTTCTTC.

The chain is built from TRBV6-5 and TRBJ2-7; 8 bases are shared with TRBD2. With V trimmed by 7 bases and J by 2 bases, 10 bases remained unmatched. Per the germline V gene, CDR1 is MNHEY and CDR2 is SVGAGI. The CDR3 consists of 15 residues. This CDR3 reads CASTYASGFTYEQYF. DNA for the CDR3: TGTGCCAGCACCTACGCTAGCGGGTTTACCTACGAGCAGTACTTC.

The chain links TRBV27 to TRBJ2-3; weak D call: TRBD2 (7 bases). V was cut by 6 bases and J by 4 bases, with 11 bases left in between. The germline V gene encodes CDR1 MNHEY and CDR2 SMNVEV (reference sequence). This CDR3 region has 13 residues. The CDR3 is CASSGGPPDTQYF. Written as DNA, the CDR3 is TGTGCCAGCAGCGGGGGGCCACCAGATACGCAGTATTTT.

This chain links TRBV7-2 with TRBJ1-5; no clear D. CDR1 is SGHTA and CDR2 is FQGNSA in the germline V gene. The CDR3 length is 13 residues. Trimming took 5 bases from V and 4 from J, leaving 9 bases between them. CDR3 sequence (DNA): TGTGCCAGCAGCCCCGGGAGAAATCAGCCCCAGCATTTT. Its translation: CASSPGRNQPQHF.

The gene calls are TRBV5-5 and TRBJ2-7; D unresolved. Germline assignment: CDR1 SGHKS and CDR2 YYEKEE (reference sequence). V lost 7 bases and J 2 bases, leaving 16 bases between the germline ends. CDR3 length: 14 amino acids. Here the CDR3 DNA reads TGTGCCAGCTCATACAGCCGGTTAACCTACGAGCAGTACTTC. It encodes CASSYSRLTYEQYF.

Regarding this clone: In the same sample, other DNA sequences code for this CDR3. The chain carries TRBV10-3 and TRBJ1-1, with 7 bases aligning to TRBD1. Germline V gene sequence: CDR1 ENHRY, CDR2 SYGVKD. This CDR3 spans 13 amino acids. Trimming took 6 bases from V and 0 from J; bases not matched to a gene: 1. The CDR3 sequence: CAIRTGLNTEAFF. The CDR3 DNA is TGTGCCATCAGGACAGGGTTGAACACTGAAGCTTTCTTT.

In its sample, this clone was seen a few times. The genes are TRBV5-1 and TRBJ2-5; 13 positions match TRBD2. V lost 4 bases to trimming and J lost 5 bases; unmatched junction nucleotides: 14. Germline lookup yields CDR1 SGHRS and CDR2 YFSETQ. The CDR3 extends over 18 amino acids. DNA for the CDR3: TGCGCCAGCAGCCCGGGGACTAGCGGGGATTTAACACGGGAGACCCAGTACTTC. Amino acid sequence: CASSPGTSGDLTRETQYF.

The chain links TRBV19 to TRBJ1-2, with D maybe TRBD1 (6 bases). Per the germline V gene, CDR1 is LNHDA and CDR2 is SQIVND (reference sequence). CDR3 length: 13 amino acids. Deletions cut 4 bases from V and 8 bases from J, with 14 bases between. This CDR3 reads CASSNVDRHGYTF. The CDR3 DNA sequence: TGTGCCAGTAGTAACGTTGACAGGCACGGCTACACCTTC.

The J gene is TRBJ1-1, the V gene TRBV6-5; TRBD1 is a possible D gene (6 bases). Germline CDR1 and CDR2: MNHEY and SVGAGI. The CDR3 extends over 14 amino acids. V was clipped by 2 bases and J by 4 bases, with 11 bases between them. CDR3 region: CASSYGRGGTEAFF. CDR3 nucleotides: TGTGCCAGCAGTTACGGTAGAGGGGGCACTGAAGCTTTCTTT.

This sequence joins TRBV6-5 and TRBJ1-2; D perhaps matches TRBD1 (6 bases). The CDR3 spans 15 residues. Germline CDR1 and CDR2: MNHEY and SVGAGI. V lost 6 bases and J 1 base, leaving 15 bases between the germline ends. The CDR3 sequence is CASRPRPDSNYGYTF. The CDR3 nucleotides are TGTGCCAGCAGGCCCCGCCCGGACAGTAACTATGGCTACACCTTC.

This clone was observed a single time. The chain uses TRBV10-3 and TRBJ1-5, with a tentative D call TRBD1 (6 bases). Germline values: CDR1 ENHRY, CDR2 SYGVKD. Trimming stripped 0 bases from V and 0 bases from J, with 21 bases between. This CDR3 has 20 residues. In DNA form, the CDR3 reads TGTGCCATCAGTGAGTCGGAACAGGGCCGAGACCTTTATAGCAATCAGCCCCAGCATTTT. Translating it yields CAISESEQGRDLYSNQPQHF.

The chain recombines TRBV6-5 with TRBJ2-7; tentatively, D is TRBD1 (6 bases). Deletions cut 5 bases from V and 2 bases from J, with 13 bases between. Per germline, CDR1 MNHEY and CDR2 SVGAGI. CDR3 length: 14 amino acids. The CDR3 here is CASSPLTGPYEQYF. The CDR3 coding sequence is TGTGCCAGCAGTCCCCTGACAGGACCCTACGAGCAGTACTTC.

The rearrangement uses TRBV9 and TRBJ2-7; D might be TRBD2 (6 bases). The CDR3 spans 13 residues. Germline CDR1 is SGDLS and CDR2 is YYNGEE. V shed 3 bases and J shed 2 bases, with 9 bases lying between them. CDR3 DNA sequence: TGTGCCAGCAGCGCACCGGGGGCCTACGAGCAGTACTTC. It translates to CASSAPGAYEQYF.

V and J are TRBV7-3 and TRBJ2-7; maybe TRBD2 (6 bases). Germline CDR1 and CDR2: SGHTA and FQGTGA. Trimming removed 1 base from V and 3 bases from J, with 7 bases in between. The CDR3 length is 13 residues. The CDR3 spells CASSLIGGYEQYF. The CDR3 bases are TGTGCCAGCAGCTTAATCGGGGGCTACGAGCAGTACTTC.

The chain couples TRBV10-3 to TRBJ2-3; 9 bases fit TRBD2. Looked up from germline, CDR1 is ENHRY and CDR2 is SYGVKD. This CDR3 is built from 15 residues. J was trimmed by 3 bases and V by 4 bases; bases with no gene match: 5. The CDR3 spells CAISGSGGWTDTQYF. DNA of the CDR3: TGTGCCATCAGTGGAAGCGGGGGGTGGACAGATACGCAGTATTTT.

The CDR3 reads CASSEVGVGTIYF. In DNA, the CDR3 is TGTGCCAGCAGTGAAGTAGGGGTAGGCACCATATATTTT. The chain employs TRBV2 and TRBJ1-3; perhaps TRBD1 as D (5 bases). Trimming shortened V by 1 base and J by 9 bases, and 10 bases separated the two germline ends. The CDR3 covers 13 residues. Germline V gene lookup returns CDR1 SNHLY and CDR2 FYNNEI.

CDR3 DNA: TGTGCCAGCAGCTTAGGGTCCGAAGAGAAACTGTTTTTT. Its protein is CASSLGSEEKLFF. The gene calls are TRBV7-9 and TRBJ1-4; unclear D gene. Per the germline V gene, CDR1 is SEHNR and CDR2 is FQNEAQ (reference sequence). The CDR3 spans 13 residues. The V end lost 1 base, the J end lost 11 bases, and 11 bases lay between the germline ends.

The V and J genes are TRBV7-9 and TRBJ1-4; the match to TRBD1 covers 7 bases. J gave up 4 bases and V 0 bases, and 5 bases lay outside the gene matches. The CDR3 is 16 residues long. Germline V gene lookup returns CDR1 SEHNR and CDR2 FQNEAQ (reference sequence). The CDR3 bases are TGTGCCAGCAGCTTAGCAAGGGGGCCGGTTAATGAAAAACTGTTTTTT. This sequence encodes CASSLARGPVNEKLFF.

The gene calls are TRBV12-3 or TRBV12-4 and TRBJ2-7; weak D call: TRBD2 (6 bases). This CDR3 comprises 12 residues. V was trimmed by 5 bases and J by 9 bases, leaving 14 bases between them. CDR3 coding DNA: TGTGCCAGCAGTCCGCGGGGTTTCGGGCAGTACTTC. Translated: CASSPRGFGQYF.

This chain connects TRBV7-3 to TRBJ2-2; 11 bases map to TRBD1. J gave up 6 bases and V 5 bases, and 5 bases lay outside the gene matches. The CDR3 is 15 residues long. Germline V gene data show CDR1 as SGHTA and CDR2 as FQGTGA. DNA for the CDR3: TGTGCCAGCAGCCCTCGGACAGGGGGCGCCGGGGAGCTGTTTTTT. This encodes CASSPRTGGAGELFF.

The genes are TRBV5-1 and TRBJ2-3; 7 bases fit TRBD2. Germline V CDR1 and CDR2: SGHRS, YFSETQ. This CDR3 has 14 amino acids. V shed 4 bases, J shed 4 bases, and the junction held 6 bases outside the gene matches. DNA for the CDR3: TGCGCCAGCAGCCCAGCGGGGCGGGCAGATACGCAGTATTTT. Protein product: CASSPAGRADTQYF.

A single count supports this clone. The chain combines TRBV19 with TRBJ1-3; TRBD1 might be the D (5 bases). Germline loops: CDR1 LNHDA, CDR2 SQIVND (reference sequence). V lost 4 bases and J 4 bases, leaving 11 bases between the germline ends. The CDR3 spans 14 residues. Here the CDR3 reads CASSRRGRGNTIYF. The CDR3 nucleotides are TGTGCCAGTAGTAGAAGGGGAAGGGGAAACACCATATATTTT. Full variable domain (remainder filled in from reference TRBV19 and TRBJ1-3): DGGITQSPKYLFRKEGQNVTLSCEQNLNHDAMYWYRQDPGQGLRLIYYSQIVNDFQKGDIAEGYSVSREKKESFPLTVTSAQKNPTAFYLCASSRRGRGNTIYFGEGSWLTVV.

The rearrangement links TRBV6-6 to TRBJ1-5, with D possibly TRBD1 on 6 matching bases. This CDR3 has 16 amino acids. The V and J ends lost 2 bases and 2 bases respectively, with 13 bases between them. Germline lookup yields CDR1 MNHNY and CDR2 SVGAGI (reference sequence). This CDR3 reads CASSYVGGPGNQPQHF. The CDR3, as DNA: TGTGCCAGCAGTTACGTGGGGGGGCCTGGCAATCAGCCCCAGCATTTT.